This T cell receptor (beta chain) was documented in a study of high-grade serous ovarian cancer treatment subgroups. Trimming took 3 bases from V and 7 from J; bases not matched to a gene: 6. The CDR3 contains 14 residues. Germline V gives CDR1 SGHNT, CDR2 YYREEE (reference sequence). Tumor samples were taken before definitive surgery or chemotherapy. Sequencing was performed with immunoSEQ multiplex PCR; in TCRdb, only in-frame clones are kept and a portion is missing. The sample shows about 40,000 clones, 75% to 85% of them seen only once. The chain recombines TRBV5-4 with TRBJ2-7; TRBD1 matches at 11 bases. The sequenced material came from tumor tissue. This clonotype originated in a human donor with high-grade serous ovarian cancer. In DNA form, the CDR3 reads TGTGCCAGCAGCTCGGGACAGGGGGGAAGGGAGCAGTACTTC. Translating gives CASSSGQGGREQYF.